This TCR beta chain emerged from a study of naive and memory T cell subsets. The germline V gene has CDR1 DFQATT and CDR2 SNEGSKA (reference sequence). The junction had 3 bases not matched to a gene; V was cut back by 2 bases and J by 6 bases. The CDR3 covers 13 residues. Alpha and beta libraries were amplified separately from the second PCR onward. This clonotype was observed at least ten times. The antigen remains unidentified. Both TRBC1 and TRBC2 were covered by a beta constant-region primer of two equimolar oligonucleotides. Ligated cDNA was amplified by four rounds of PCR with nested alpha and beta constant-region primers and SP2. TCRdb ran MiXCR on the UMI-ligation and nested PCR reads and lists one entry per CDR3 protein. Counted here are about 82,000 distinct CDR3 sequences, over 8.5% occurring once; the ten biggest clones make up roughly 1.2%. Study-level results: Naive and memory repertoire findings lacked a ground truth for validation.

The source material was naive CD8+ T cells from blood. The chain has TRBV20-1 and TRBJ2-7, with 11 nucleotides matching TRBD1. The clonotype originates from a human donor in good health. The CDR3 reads CSARTGTGGEQYF. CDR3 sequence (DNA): TGCAGTGCTAGAACCGGGACAGGGGGCGAGCAGTACTTC.